The 12 T cell receptor beta chains given below trace back to one sample, sequenced in a study of tumor and adjacent non-tumor tissue in lung cancer. The template was RNA from unsorted bulk tissue. The normal lung tissue was taken more than 3 cm from the tumor edge. Three rounds of nested PCR, following a modified ARM-PCR protocol, produced the TCRbeta library. TCRdb ran MiXCR on the multiplex PCR reads and lists one entry per CDR3 protein. Of fewer than 100,000 distinct CDR3 sequences in the sample, approximately 80% were seen once. Sequencing was done on a sample of distant non-tumor lung tissue. These receptors originate from a man in his sixties with non-small cell lung cancer.

About this clonotype: It is likely a read error, because the conserved phenylalanine at the end of the CDR3 is missing. The V call is TRBV5-6, the J call TRBJ2-3; perhaps TRBD2 as D (7 bases). V gave up 0 bases and J gave up 4 bases, with 15 bases separating them. Germline CDR1 is SGHDT and CDR2 is YYEEEE. The CDR3 contains 16 residues. The DNA of the CDR3 is TGTGCCAGCAGCTTGGGGGTGAGGGGGGGTTCAGATACGCAGTATATT. It is translated as CASSLGVRGGSDTQYI.

The rearrangement joins TRBV20-1 to TRBJ1-5; 10 bases match TRBD1. Germline lookup yields CDR1 DFQATT and CDR2 SNEGSKA (reference sequence). V trimming: 7 bases; J trimming: 11 bases; junction bases outside the gene matches: 17. The CDR3 totals 15 residues. The CDR3: CSVSPGQGRRESQHF. CDR3 bases: TGCAGTGTTTCACCGGGACAGGGGCGGAGAGAGTCCCAGCATTTT.

In regard to this clonotype: Compared with germline, one end of the junction differs, possibly owing to a read error. The chain has TRBV5-4 and TRBJ2-6; D is possibly TRBD1 (5 bases). This CDR3 has 18 residues. Germline V gene data show CDR1 as SGHNT and CDR2 as YYREEE (reference sequence). CDR3 coding DNA: TGTGCCAGCAGCCCTGGTGCAGAGCCTCCCTCTGGGGCCAACGTCCAGACTTTC. Its translation: CASSPGAEPPSGANVQTF.

With respect to this clonotype: It may be a read error: a sequence one base away is much more abundant. This sequence joins TRBV5-5 and TRBJ2-1; the D call may be TRBD1 or TRBD2 (5 bases each). The germline V gene has CDR1 SGHKS and CDR2 YYEKEE (reference sequence). CDR3 length equals 15 residues. In DNA, the CDR3 is TGTGACAGCAGCCTGGACGGCCTGAGGGGCAATGAGCAGTTCTTC. It is translated as CDSSLDGLRGNEQFF.

Points on this clonotype: One end of the junction varies from germline; a read error may be responsible. The chain recombines TRBV20-1 with TRBJ2-7, with D unresolved. CDR3 length equals 12 residues. Germline CDR1 reads DFQATT; CDR2 reads SNEGSKA (reference sequence). CDR3 bases: TGCGGTGATAGAGATCTGGGGTACGAGCAGCACTTC. Translating it yields CGDRDLGYEQHF.

With regard to this clonotype: An end of the junction does not agree with germline; a read error may underlie this. This chain joins TRBV4-3 and TRBJ1-2, with D tentatively TRBD1 (6 bases). The CDR3 covers 15 residues. Germline CDR1 and CDR2: LGHNA and YSLEER. The CDR3 spells CVSCQDPQGGGGYTF. The CDR3 coding sequence is TGCGTCAGCTGCCAAGATCCACAGGGAGGAGGTGGCTACACCTTC.

A word on this clonotype: At one of its ends the junction is not consistent with the germline gene, which may arise from a read error. This chain links TRBV6-5 with TRBJ1-5; tentatively, D is TRBD1 (5 bases). This CDR3 has 15 amino acids. Germline V gene lookup returns CDR1 MNHEY and CDR2 SVGAGI. The CDR3 is CASSYLQGNNQPQQF. CDR3 nucleotides: TGTGCCAGCAGTTACCTTCAGGGAAACAATCAGCCCCAGCAATTT.

The chain recombines TRBV28 with TRBJ2-7; 8 bases map to TRBD2. The length of the CDR3 is 15 residues. CDR1 MDHEN and CDR2 SYDVKM come from the germline V gene. Here the CDR3 reads CVNSSLSGASYEQYF. The CDR3 DNA follows: TGTGTCAACAGTTCGCTTAGCGGGGCCTCCTACGAGCAGTACTTC.

A word on this clonotype: No conserved phenylalanine or tryptophan ends this CDR3, so it is likely a read error. The chain links TRBV6-6 to TRBJ2-1; 9 bases match TRBD2. This CDR3 has 15 residues. V dropped 8 bases and J dropped 2; count of bases not matched to a gene: 7. Germline V gives CDR1 MNHNY, CDR2 SVGAGI (reference sequence). CDR3 region: CASGWGGGAYNEQFL. The CDR3 bases are TGTGCCAGCGGATGGGGCGGGGGGGCCTACAATGAGCAGTTCTTG.

Regarding this clonotype: Just one base apart from a much larger clone, this may be a read error. The chain links TRBV7-9 to TRBJ1-1; D uncertain. CDR1 and CDR2 (germline): SEHNR, FQNEAQ (reference sequence). This CDR3 is 15 amino acids long. The CDR3 is CTSSLRELRNTEAFF. CDR3 sequence (DNA): TGTACCAGCAGCCTCCGGGAGCTTCGGAACACTGAAGCTTTCTTT.

Remarks on this clonotype: Germline and junction disagree at one end, which may indicate a read error. As DNA, the CDR3 is TGCTGCGTTGGACAGGGTGGGGTTATGCAGTATTTT. Translating it yields CCVGQGGVMQYF. The chain carries TRBV29-1 and TRBJ2-3, with 8 bases aligning to TRBD1. CDR3 length: 12 amino acids. Germline CDR1 SQVTM, CDR2 ANQGSEA.

Comment on this clonotype: This CDR3 is missing its conserved last phenylalanine or tryptophan, likely due to a read error. The DNA is omitted, as the CDR3 cannot be located on it reliably, and the CDR3 follows TCRdb's listing. The chain employs TRBV6-1 and TRBJ1-1; whether TRBD1, the table's D call, matches the DNA was not checked. The CDR3 extends over 14 residues, inclusive of both ends. In germline, CDR1 is MNHNS, CDR2 SASEGT. The chain's CDR3 is CASSEDRGDPEVFL.